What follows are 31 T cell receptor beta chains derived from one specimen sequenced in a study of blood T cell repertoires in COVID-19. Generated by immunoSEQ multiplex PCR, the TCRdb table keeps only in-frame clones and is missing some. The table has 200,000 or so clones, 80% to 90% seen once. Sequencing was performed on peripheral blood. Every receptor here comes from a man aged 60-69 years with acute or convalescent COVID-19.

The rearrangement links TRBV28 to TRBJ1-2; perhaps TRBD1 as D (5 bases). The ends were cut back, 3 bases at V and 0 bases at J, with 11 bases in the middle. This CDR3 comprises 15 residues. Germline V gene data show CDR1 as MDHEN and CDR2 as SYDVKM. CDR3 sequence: CASSFSTAANYGYTF. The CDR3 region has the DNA TGTGCCAGCAGTTTTTCGACAGCAGCTAACTATGGCTACACCTTC.

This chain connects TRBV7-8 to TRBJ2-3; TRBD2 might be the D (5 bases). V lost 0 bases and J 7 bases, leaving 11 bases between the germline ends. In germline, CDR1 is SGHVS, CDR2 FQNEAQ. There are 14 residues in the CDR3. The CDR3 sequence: CASSLAASKHTQYF. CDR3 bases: TGTGCCAGCAGCTTAGCGGCTAGCAAGCATACGCAGTATTTT. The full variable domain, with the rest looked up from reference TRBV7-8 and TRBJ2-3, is GAGVSQSPRYKVAKRGQDVALRCDPISGHVSLFWYQQALGQGPEFLTYFQNEAQLDKSGLPSDRFFAERPEGSVSTLKIQRTQQEDSAVYLCASSLAASKHTQYFGPGTRLTVL.

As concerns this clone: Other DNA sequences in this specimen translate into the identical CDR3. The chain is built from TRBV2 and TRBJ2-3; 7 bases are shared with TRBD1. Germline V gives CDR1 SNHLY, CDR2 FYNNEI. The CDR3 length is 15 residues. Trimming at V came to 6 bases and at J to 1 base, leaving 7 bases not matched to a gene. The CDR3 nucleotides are TGTGCCAGCAGCCCAAGACAGGGAGGCACAGATACGCAGTATTTT. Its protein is CASSPRQGGTDTQYF.

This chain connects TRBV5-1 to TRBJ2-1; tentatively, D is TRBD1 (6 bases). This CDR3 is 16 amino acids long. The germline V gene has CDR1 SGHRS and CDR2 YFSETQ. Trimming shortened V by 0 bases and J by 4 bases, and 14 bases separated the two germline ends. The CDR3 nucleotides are TGCGCCAGCAGCTTGGATGGCAGGGGATCATACAATGAGCAGTTCTTC. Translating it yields CASSLDGRGSYNEQFF.

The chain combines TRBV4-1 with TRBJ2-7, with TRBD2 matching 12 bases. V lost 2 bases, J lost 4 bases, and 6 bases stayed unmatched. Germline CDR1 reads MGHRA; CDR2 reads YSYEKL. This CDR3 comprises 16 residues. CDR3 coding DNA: TGCGCCAGCAGCCAACCGACTAGCGGGAGATCTTACGAGCAGTACTTC. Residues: CASSQPTSGRSYEQYF.

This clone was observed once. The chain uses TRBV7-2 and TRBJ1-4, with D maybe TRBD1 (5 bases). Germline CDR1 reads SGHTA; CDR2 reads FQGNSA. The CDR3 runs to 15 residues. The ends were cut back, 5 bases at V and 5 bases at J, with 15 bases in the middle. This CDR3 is CASSAPGLGNEKLFF. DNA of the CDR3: TGTGCCAGCAGCGCCCCGGGACTCGGAAATGAAAAACTGTTTTTT.

The chain's CDR3 is CASQGGRGNTIYF. The CDR3, as DNA: TGTGCCAGCCAGGGCGGTCGGGGAAACACCATATATTTT. The V and J genes are TRBV11-2 and TRBJ1-3; TRBD1 is a possible D gene (5 bases). The CDR3 covers 13 residues. Trimming cost V 8 bases and J 4 bases, with 12 bases left between them. Germline V gene data show CDR1 as SGHAT and CDR2 as FQNNGV. The variable domain in full, with the rest retrieved from reference TRBV11-2 and TRBJ1-3, is EAGVAQSPRYKIIEKRQSVAFWCNPISGHATLYWYQQILGQGPKLLIQFQNNGVVDDSQLPKDRFSAERLKGVDSTLKIQPAKLEDSAVYLCASQGGRGNTIYFGEGSWLTVV.

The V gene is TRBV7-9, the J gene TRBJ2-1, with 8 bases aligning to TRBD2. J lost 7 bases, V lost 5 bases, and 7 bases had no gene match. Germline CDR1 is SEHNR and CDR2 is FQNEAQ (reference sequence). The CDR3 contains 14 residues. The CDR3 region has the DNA TGTGCCAGCAGCGGTAGCGGGAACGGGAATGAGCAGTTCTTC. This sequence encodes CASSGSGNGNEQFF.

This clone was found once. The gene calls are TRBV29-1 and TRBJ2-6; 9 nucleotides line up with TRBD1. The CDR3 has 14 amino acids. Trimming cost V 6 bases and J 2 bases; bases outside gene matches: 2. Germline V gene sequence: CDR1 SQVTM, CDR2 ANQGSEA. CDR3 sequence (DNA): TGCAGCGTAAGGGACAGGGCTGGGGCCAACGTCCTGACTTTC. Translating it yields CSVRDRAGANVLTF. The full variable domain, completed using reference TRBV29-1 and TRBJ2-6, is SAVISQKPSRDICQRGTSLTIQCQVDSQVTMMFWYRQQPGQSLTLIATANQGSEATYESGFVIDKFPISRPNLTFSTLTVSNMSPEDSSIYLCSVRDRAGANVLTFGAGSRLTVL.

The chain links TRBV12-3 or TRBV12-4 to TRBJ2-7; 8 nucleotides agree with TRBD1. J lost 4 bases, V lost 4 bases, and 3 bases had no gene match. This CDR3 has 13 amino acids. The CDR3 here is CASSSGQGYEQYF. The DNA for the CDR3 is TGTGCCAGCAGTTCCGGACAGGGATACGAGCAGTACTTC.

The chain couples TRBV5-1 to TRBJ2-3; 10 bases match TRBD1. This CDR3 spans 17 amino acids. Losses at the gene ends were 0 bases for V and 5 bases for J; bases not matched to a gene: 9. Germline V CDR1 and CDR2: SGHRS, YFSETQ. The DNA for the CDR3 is TGCGCCAGCAGCTTGGCCCCCGGGACAGGGGTGCAAGATACGCAGTATTTT. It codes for CASSLAPGTGVQDTQYF.

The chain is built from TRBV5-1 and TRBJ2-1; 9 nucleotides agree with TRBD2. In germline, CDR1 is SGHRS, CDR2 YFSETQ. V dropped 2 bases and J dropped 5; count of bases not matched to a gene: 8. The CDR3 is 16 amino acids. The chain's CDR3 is CASSLRSGRIDNEQFF. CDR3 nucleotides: TGCGCCAGCAGCTTAAGGAGCGGGAGGATCGACAATGAGCAGTTCTTC.

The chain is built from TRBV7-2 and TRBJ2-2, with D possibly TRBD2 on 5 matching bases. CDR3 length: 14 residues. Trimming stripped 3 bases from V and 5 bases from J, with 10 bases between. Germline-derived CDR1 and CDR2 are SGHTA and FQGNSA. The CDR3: CASSLERGTGELFF. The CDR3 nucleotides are TGTGCCAGCAGCTTGGAGAGAGGGACCGGGGAGCTGTTTTTT.

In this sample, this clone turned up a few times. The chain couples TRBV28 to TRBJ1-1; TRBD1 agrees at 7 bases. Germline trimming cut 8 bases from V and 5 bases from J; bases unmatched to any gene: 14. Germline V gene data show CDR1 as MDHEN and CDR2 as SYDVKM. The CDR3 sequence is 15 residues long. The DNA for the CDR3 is TGTGCCAGCCAAGGTACAGGGGCCGGGGAGACTGAAGCTTTCTTT. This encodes CASQGTGAGETEAFF.

The CDR3 sequence: CASSQGEGSGRVDEQFF. DNA of the CDR3: TGTGCCAGCAGCCAAGGGGAGGGTAGCGGGAGGGTAGATGAGCAGTTCTTC. The chain joins TRBV7-9 to TRBJ2-1; 11 bases are a match to TRBD2. The J segment lost 8 bases and the V segment lost 5 bases, leaving 14 bases of the junction unmatched. In germline, CDR1 is SEHNR, CDR2 FQNEAQ (reference sequence). This CDR3 has 17 residues.

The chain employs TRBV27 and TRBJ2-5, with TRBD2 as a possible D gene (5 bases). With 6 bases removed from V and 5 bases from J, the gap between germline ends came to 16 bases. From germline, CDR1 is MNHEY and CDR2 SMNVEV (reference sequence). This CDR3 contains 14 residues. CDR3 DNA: TGTGCCAGCAGACCCCGGACCCGAGGGGAGACCCAGTACTTC. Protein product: CASRPRTRGETQYF.

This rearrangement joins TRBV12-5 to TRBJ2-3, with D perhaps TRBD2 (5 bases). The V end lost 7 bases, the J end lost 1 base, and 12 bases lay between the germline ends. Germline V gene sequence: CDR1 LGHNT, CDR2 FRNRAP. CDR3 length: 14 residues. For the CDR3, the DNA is TGTGCTAGTGCCCTCAGCGGAGGCACAGATACGCAGTATTTT. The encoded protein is CASALSGGTDTQYF.

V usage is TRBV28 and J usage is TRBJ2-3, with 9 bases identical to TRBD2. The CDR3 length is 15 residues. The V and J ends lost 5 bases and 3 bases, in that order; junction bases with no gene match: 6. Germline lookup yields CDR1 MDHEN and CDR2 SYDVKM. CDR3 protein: CASSKAGGRTDTQYF. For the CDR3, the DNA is TGTGCCAGCAGTAAAGCGGGAGGTAGAACAGATACGCAGTATTTT.

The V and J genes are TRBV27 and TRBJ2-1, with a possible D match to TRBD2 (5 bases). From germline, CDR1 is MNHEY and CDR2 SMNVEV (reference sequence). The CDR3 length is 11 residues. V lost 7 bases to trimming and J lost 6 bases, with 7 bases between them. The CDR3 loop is CASMDSNEQFF. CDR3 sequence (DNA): TGTGCCAGCATGGACTCCAATGAGCAGTTCTTC.

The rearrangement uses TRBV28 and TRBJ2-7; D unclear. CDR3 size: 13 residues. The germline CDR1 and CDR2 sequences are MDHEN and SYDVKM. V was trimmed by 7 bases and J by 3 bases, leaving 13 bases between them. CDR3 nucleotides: TGTGCCAGCACCCGAGTTGCCCTCTACGAGCAGTACTTC. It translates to CASTRVALYEQYF.

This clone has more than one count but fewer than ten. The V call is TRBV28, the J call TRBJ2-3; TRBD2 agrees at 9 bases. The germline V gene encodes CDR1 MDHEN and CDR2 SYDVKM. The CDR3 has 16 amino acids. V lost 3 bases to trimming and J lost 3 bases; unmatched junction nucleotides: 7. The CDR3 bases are TGTGCCAGCAGTTTCCGAGCTAGCGGGATGACAGATACGCAGTATTTT. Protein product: CASSFRASGMTDTQYF.

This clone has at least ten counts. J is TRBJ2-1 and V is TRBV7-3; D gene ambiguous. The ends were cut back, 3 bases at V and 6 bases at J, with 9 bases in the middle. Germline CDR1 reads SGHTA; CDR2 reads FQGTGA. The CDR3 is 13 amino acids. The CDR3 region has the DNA TGTGCCAGCAGCTTCGGGTCGGCCAATGAGCAGTTCTTC. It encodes CASSFGSANEQFF.

CDR3 protein: CASAAGVGEQYF. The DNA for the CDR3 is TGTGCCAGCGCAGCGGGCGTGGGGGAGCAGTACTTC. This sequence joins TRBV2 and TRBJ2-7; D might be TRBD2 (6 bases). CDR1 SNHLY and CDR2 FYNNEI come from the germline V gene. Trimming removed 8 bases at V and 7 bases at J, with 15 bases between. The CDR3 has 12 amino acids.

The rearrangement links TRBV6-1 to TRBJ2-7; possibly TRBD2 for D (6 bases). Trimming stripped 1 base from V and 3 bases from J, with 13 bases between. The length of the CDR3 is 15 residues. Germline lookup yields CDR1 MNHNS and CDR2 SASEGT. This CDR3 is CASSEGSAGNYEQYF. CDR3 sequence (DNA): TGTGCCAGCAGTGAAGGGTCTGCGGGGAACTACGAGCAGTACTTC.

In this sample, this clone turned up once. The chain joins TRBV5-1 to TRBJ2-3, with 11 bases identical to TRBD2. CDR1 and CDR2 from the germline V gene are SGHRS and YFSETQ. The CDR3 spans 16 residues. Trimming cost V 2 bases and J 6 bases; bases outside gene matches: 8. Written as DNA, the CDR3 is TGCGCCAGCAGCTTCACTAGCGGGAGCACTTCGGATACGCAGTATTTT. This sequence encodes CASSFTSGSTSDTQYF.

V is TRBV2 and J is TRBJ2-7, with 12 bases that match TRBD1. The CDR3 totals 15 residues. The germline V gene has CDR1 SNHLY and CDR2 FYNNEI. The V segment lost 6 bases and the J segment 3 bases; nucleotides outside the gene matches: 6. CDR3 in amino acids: CASRGDRGRVYEQYF. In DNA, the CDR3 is TGTGCCAGCAGGGGGGACAGGGGGCGAGTCTACGAGCAGTACTTC. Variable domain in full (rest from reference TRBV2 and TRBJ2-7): EPEVTQTPSHQVTQMGQEVILRCVPISNHLYFYWYRQILGQKVEFLVSFYNNEISEKSEIFDDQFSVERPDGSNFTLKIRSTKLEDSAMYFCASRGDRGRVYEQYFGPGTRLTVT.

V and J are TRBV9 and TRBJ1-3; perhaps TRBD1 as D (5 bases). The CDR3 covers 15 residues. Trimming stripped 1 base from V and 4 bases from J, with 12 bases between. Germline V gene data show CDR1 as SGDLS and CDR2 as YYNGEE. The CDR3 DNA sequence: TGTGCCAGCAGCGTACAGGGAACTACGGGAAACACCATATATTTT. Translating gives CASSVQGTTGNTIYF.

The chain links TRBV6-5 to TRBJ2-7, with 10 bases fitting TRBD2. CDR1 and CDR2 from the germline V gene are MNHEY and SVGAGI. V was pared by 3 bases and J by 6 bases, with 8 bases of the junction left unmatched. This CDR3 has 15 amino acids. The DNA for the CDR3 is TGTGCCAGCAGTTATTTAACTAGCGGGAAGGGCGAGCAGTACTTC. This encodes CASSYLTSGKGEQYF.

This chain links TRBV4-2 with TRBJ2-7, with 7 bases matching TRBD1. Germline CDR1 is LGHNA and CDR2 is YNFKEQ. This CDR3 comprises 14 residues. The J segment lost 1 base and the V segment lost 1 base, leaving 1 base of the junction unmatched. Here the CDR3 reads CASSQGQGSYEQYF. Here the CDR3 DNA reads TGTGCCAGCAGCCAAGGACAGGGTTCCTACGAGCAGTACTTC.

CDR3 region: CASRVAGGNYGYTF. In DNA, the CDR3 is TGTGCCTCCCGGGTGGCAGGGGGTAACTATGGCTACACCTTC. The V gene is TRBV10-3, the J gene TRBJ1-2; 7 bases line up with TRBD1. The germline CDR1 and CDR2 sequences are ENHRY and SYGVKD. CDR3 length: 14 amino acids. J was trimmed by 1 base and V by 11 bases; bases with no gene match: 10.

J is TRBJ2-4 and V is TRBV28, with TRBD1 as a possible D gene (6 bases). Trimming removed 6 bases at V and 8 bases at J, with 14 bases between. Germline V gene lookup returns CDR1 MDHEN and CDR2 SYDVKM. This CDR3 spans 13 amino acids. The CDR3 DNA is TGTGCCAGCAGAAAACAGGGTCTGGACATTCAGTACTTC. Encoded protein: CASRKQGLDIQYF.